The rows below give T cell receptor beta chains drawn from one sample of a study of blood T cells in healthy people across ages. TCRdb fed the 5' RACE reads into MiXCR, producing one record per CDR3 protein. The repertoire holds approximately 800,000 distinct CDR3 sequences, with approximately 65% as singletons. Material: blood. The receptors shown here come from a man aged 30 to 45 in good health. Both conserved end residues are part of each CDR3. The order of the fields is clone size, J gene, V gene, D gene, CDR3 protein, CDR3 DNA. A D gene is named only where the DNA matches it firmly. Clone size is shown for a subset of rows, as once, few, many or a class of expanded clone.

- | TRBJ1-2 | TRBV20-1 | - | CSASGPPSYGYTF | TGCAGTGCTAGCGGGCCGCCGTCCTATGGCTACACCTTC
few | TRBJ2-1 | TRBV4-3 | TRBD2 | CASGLRGAGNEQFF | TGCGCCAGCGGTCTGCGGGGGGCCGGCAATGAGCAGTTCTTC
- | TRBJ2-2 | TRBV4-1 | - | CASSRSKGTGELFF | TGCGCCAGCAGCCGATCGAAGGGCACCGGGGAGCTGTTTTTT
- | TRBJ2-1 | TRBV29-1 | - | CSVAGGQGEQFF | TGCAGCGTTGCGGGGGGCCAGGGGGAGCAGTTCTTC
- | TRBJ1-2 | TRBV4-1 | - | CASSQTTETGYTF | TGCGCCAGCAGCCAAACAACGGAGACTGGCTACACCTTC
- | TRBJ2-7 | TRBV4-2 | - | CASSLQEGGYEQYF | TGTGCCAGCAGCCTTCAAGAGGGGGGATACGAGCAGTACTTC
- | TRBJ1-5 | TRBV4-1 | - | CASSHPGRDQPQHF | TGCGCCAGCAGCCACCCTGGCAGGGATCAGCCCCAGCATTTT
- | TRBJ1-6 | TRBV4-3 | - | CASSQTPAAQYNSPLHF | TGCGCCAGCAGCCAAACACCGGCGGCACAGTATAATTCACCCCTCCACTTT
few | TRBJ2-7 | TRBV9 | TRBD1 | CASSATGTAAIYEQYF | TGTGCCAGCAGCGCCACCGGGACAGCCGCAATCTACGAGCAGTACTTC
- | TRBJ2-7 | TRBV29-1 | TRBD1 | CSGQGNYEQYF | TGCAGCGGACAGGGTAACTACGAGCAGTACTTC
few | TRBJ2-5 | TRBV20-1 | - | CSAPPGGSQETQYF | TGCAGTGCTCCACCGGGGGGCTCCCAAGAGACCCAGTACTTC
- | TRBJ1-6 | TRBV7-2 | TRBD1 | CASSQGVSPLHF | TGTGCCAGCAGCCAGGGGGTTTCACCCCTCCACTTT
few | TRBJ2-4 | TRBV6-2/TRBV6-3 | - | CASGYSGRIQYF | TGTGCCAGCGGTTACAGCGGACGCATTCAGTACTTC
- | TRBJ2-7 | TRBV20-1 | - | CSARAGGLSYEQYF | TGCAGTGCTAGAGCCGGGGGGCTGTCCTACGAGCAGTACTTC
- | TRBJ2-3 | TRBV2 | - | CASMIQVDTQYF | TGTGCCAGCATGATCCAGGTCGATACGCAGTATTTT
- | TRBJ2-5 | TRBV10-3 | - | CAISEGEATDLETQYF | TGTGCCATCAGTGAGGGTGAGGCGACGGATTTAGAGACCCAGTACTTC